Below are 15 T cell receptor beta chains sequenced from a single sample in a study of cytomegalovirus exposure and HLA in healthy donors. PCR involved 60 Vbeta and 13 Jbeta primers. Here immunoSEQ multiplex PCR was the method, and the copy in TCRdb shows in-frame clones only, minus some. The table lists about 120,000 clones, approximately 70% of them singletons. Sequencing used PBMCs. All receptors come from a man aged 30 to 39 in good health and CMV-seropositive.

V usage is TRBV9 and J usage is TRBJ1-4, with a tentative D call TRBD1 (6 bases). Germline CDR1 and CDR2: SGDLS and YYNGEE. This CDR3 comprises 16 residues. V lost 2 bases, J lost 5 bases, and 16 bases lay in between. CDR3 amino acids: CASSVGHRAENEKLFF. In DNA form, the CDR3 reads TGTGCCAGCAGCGTGGGTCACAGGGCTGAAAATGAAAAACTGTTTTTT.

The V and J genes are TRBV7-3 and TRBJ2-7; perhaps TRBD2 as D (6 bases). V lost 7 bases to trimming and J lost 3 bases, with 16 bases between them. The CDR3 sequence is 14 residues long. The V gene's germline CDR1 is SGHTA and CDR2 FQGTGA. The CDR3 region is CASIPAGPYYEQYV. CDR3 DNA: TGTGCCAGCATCCCCGCGGGACCTTACTACGAGCAGTACGTC.

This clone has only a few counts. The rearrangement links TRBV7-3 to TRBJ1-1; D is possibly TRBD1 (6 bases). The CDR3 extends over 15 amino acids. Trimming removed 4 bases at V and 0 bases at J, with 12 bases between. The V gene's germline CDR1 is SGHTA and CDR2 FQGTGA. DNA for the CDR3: TGTGCCAGCAGCTCGATAGGGACAATGAACACTGAAGCTTTCTTT. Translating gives CASSSIGTMNTEAFF.

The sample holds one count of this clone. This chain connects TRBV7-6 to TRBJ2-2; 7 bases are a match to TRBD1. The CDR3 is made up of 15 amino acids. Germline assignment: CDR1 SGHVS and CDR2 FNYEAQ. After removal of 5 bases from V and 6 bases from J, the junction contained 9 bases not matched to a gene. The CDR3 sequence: CASSPQGVSAGELFF. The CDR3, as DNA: TGTGCCAGCAGCCCCCAGGGGGTATCGGCCGGGGAGCTGTTTTTT.

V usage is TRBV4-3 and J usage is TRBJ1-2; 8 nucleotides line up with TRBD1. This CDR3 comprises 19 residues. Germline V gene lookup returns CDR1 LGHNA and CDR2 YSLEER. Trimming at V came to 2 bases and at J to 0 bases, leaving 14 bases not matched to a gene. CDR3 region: CASSQQGPSTGDPNYGYTF. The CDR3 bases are TGCGCCAGCAGCCAACAAGGGCCCTCGACAGGGGACCCTAACTATGGCTACACCTTC.

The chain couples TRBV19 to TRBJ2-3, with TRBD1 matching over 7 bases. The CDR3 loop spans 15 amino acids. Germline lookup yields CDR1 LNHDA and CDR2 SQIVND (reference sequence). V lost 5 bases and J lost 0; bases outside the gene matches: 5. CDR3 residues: CASSLGDSSTDTQYF. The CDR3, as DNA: TGTGCCAGTAGTCTAGGGGACAGTAGCACAGATACGCAGTATTTT.

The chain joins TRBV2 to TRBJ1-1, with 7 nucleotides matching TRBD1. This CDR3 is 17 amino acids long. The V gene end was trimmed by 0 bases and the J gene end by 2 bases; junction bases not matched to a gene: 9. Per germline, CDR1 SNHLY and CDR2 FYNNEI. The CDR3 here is CASSEAIDRAVNTEAFF. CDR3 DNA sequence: TGTGCCAGCAGTGAAGCAATTGACAGGGCCGTAAACACTGAAGCTTTCTTT.

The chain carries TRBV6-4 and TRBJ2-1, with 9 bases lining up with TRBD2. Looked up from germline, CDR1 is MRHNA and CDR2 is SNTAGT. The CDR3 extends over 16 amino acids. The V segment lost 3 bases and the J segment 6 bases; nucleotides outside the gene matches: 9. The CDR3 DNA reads TGTGCCAGCAGTGAAAACACGCAACTAGCGGGCAATGAGCAGTTCTTC. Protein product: CASSENTQLAGNEQFF.

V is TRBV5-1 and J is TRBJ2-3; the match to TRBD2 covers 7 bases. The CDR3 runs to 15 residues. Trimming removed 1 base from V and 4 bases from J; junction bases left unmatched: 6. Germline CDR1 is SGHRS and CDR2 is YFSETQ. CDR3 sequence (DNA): TGCGCCAGCAGCTTGAGCGGGAATATCGCAGATACGCAGTATTTT. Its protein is CASSLSGNIADTQYF.

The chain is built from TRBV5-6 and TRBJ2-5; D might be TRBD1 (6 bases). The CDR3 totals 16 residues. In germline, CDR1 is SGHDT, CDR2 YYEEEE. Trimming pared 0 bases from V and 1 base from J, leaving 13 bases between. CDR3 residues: CASSLVDRPSQETQYF. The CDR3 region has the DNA TGTGCCAGCAGCTTGGTAGACAGGCCGAGCCAAGAGACCCAGTACTTC.

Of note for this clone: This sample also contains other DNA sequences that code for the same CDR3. CDR3 nucleotide sequence: TGCAGCGTTGAGGGACAGGGGAACTATGGCTACACCTTC. The encoded protein is CSVEGQGNYGYTF. The V and J genes are TRBV29-1 and TRBJ1-2; 10 bases are shared with TRBD1. The CDR3 extends over 13 amino acids. With 3 bases clipped from V and 2 bases from J, the junction kept 0 bases outside the gene matches. The germline gives CDR1 SQVTM, CDR2 ANQGSEA.

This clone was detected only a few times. CDR3 amino acids: CASSDSSGGPTDTQYF. In DNA, the CDR3 is TGTGCCAGCAGTGACTCAAGCGGGGGCCCCACAGATACGCAGTATTTT. The V call is TRBV6-4, the J call TRBJ2-3; 8 bases map to TRBD2. This CDR3 contains 16 residues. J lost 2 bases, V lost 0 bases, and 4 bases had no gene match. In germline, CDR1 is MRHNA, CDR2 SNTAGT.

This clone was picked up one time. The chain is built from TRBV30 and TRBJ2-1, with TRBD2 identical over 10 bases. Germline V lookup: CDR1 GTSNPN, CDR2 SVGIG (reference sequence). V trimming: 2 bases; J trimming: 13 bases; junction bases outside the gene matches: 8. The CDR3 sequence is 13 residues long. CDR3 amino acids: CAWSPPGTSVQFF. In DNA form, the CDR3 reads TGTGCCTGGAGTCCCCCCGGGACTAGCGTTCAGTTCTTC.

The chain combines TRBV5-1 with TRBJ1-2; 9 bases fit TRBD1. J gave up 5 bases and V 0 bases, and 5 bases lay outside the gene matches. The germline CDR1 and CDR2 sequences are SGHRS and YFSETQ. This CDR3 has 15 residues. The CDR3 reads CASSLEWDRAYGYTF. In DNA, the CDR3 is TGCGCCAGCAGCTTGGAGTGGGACAGGGCTTATGGCTACACCTTC. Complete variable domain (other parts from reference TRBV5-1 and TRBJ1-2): KAGVTQTPRYLIKTRGQQVTLSCSPISGHRSVSWYQQTPGQGLQFLFEYFSETQRNKGNFPGRFSGRQFSNSRSEMNVSTLELGDSALYLCASSLEWDRAYGYTFGSGTRLTVV.

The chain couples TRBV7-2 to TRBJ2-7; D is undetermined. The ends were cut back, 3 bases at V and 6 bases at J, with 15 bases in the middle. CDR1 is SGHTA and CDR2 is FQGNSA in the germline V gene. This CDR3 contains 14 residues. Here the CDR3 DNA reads TGTGCCAGCAGCTTCCCAGGTTCAAGTCTCGAGCAGTACGTC. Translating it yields CASSFPGSSLEQYV.